The 4 T cell receptor beta chains listed next were all sequenced from one sample in a study of T cells after yellow fever vaccination. Via MiXCR, TCRdb re-called the 5' RACE reads, giving one row per CDR3 protein. The data show under 550,000 distinct CDR3 sequences, about a fifth seen once. Sequenced material: PBMCs, taken more than 20 days after the first yellow fever vaccination. The receptors come from a man between 18 and 29 years old who received the YFV17D yellow fever vaccine.

This clonotype appeared a few times. Here the CDR3 DNA reads TGCAGCGTTGAAGGGGGCCTAGTCGGGGAGCTGTTTTTT. As protein: CSVEGGLVGELFF. The gene calls are TRBV29-1 and TRBJ2-2, with D tentatively TRBD1 (5 bases). The germline gives CDR1 SQVTM, CDR2 ANQGSEA. This CDR3 spans 13 amino acids. Trimming left V 1 base short and J 7 bases short, with 10 bases between.

Only a few counts were recorded for this clonotype. The chain couples TRBV5-1 to TRBJ2-3; 7 nucleotides agree with TRBD2. The junction had 2 bases not matched to a gene; V was cut back by 0 bases and J by 1 base. The CDR3 runs 15 residues. Germline CDR1 SGHRS, CDR2 YFSETQ. This chain's CDR3 is CASSLALAGTDTQYF. The CDR3 bases are TGCGCCAGCAGCTTGGCGCTAGCGGGCACAGATACGCAGTATTTT.

This clonotype appeared a few times. The chain combines TRBV25-1 with TRBJ2-3, with 7 bases aligning to TRBD1. The ends lost 5 bases at V and 5 bases at J; junction bases unmatched: 7. The CDR3 loop spans 14 amino acids. From germline, CDR1 is MGHDK and CDR2 SYGVNS. The CDR3 DNA reads as TGTGCCAGCAGTAAACAGGGGTGGCTAGATACGCAGTATTTT. Translated, it gives CASSKQGWLDTQYF.

Only a few counts were recorded for this clonotype. This chain links TRBV5-1 with TRBJ2-7; a weak D match, TRBD2 (7 bases). CDR3 length equals 17 residues. V lost 0 bases, J lost 0 bases, and 16 bases lay in between. Germline assignment: CDR1 SGHRS and CDR2 YFSETQ. CDR3 sequence reads: CASSLVKGGRSSYEQYV. CDR3 nucleotides: TGCGCCAGCAGCTTGGTGAAGGGGGGGCGAAGCTCCTACGAGCAGTACGTC.